The 19 T cell receptor beta chains in this list originate from one sample, sequenced in a study of blood T cell repertoires in COVID-19. Sequenced by immunoSEQ multiplex PCR; TCRdb stores in-frame clones only, minus some. This table holds about 19,000 clones, roughly 88% found once. The sample was peripheral blood. The origin of the receptors is a human donor in a cohort sampled during active COVID-19.

V usage is TRBV10-1 and J usage is TRBJ2-1; TRBD2 matches at 9 bases. With V trimmed by 0 bases and J by 9 bases, 6 bases remained unmatched. Germline V gives CDR1 WNHNN, CDR2 SYGVQD (reference sequence). The CDR3 has 15 amino acids. The CDR3 DNA is TGCGCCAGCAGTGAGTCGGGACTAGCATCGGGTGAGCAGTTCTTC. Protein: CASSESGLASGEQFF.

The DNA for the CDR3 is TGTGCCAGCAGCCAACTAGGACAGGATCAGCCCCAGCATTTT. The encoded protein is CASSQLGQDQPQHF. The V and J genes are TRBV4-2 and TRBJ1-5; 7 bases fit TRBD1. Germline V CDR1 and CDR2: LGHNA, YNFKEQ. This CDR3 is built from 14 residues. Unmatched junction bases numbered 3, after V lost 2 bases and J lost 5 bases.

The chain recombines TRBV27 with TRBJ1-2; 7 bases line up with TRBD1. The germline V gene encodes CDR1 MNHEY and CDR2 SMNVEV (reference sequence). The V gene end was trimmed by 4 bases and the J gene end by 2 bases; junction bases not matched to a gene: 13. The CDR3 is made up of 17 amino acids. This CDR3 is CASSSLEGGGRNYGYTF. In DNA form, the CDR3 reads TGTGCCAGCAGTTCCCTCGAAGGAGGGGGCCGAAACTATGGCTACACCTTC.

The CDR3 is CASSPGRGQMHTGELFF. The CDR3 DNA reads as TGTGCCAGTAGTCCCGGTAGGGGACAAATGCACACCGGGGAGCTGTTTTTT. This chain connects TRBV19 to TRBJ2-2; D is perhaps TRBD1 (6 bases). Germline V CDR1 and CDR2: LNHDA, SQIVND (reference sequence). The CDR3 contains 17 residues. Between the trimmed V and J ends, which lost 5 bases and 3 bases, there was a span of 19 bases.

This clone was seen just once. The gene calls are TRBV6-1 and TRBJ2-5; tentatively, D is TRBD2 (7 bases). This CDR3 comprises 16 residues. The germline V and J ends were trimmed by 0 bases and 1 base, with 12 bases remaining between them. Germline V gene sequence: CDR1 MNHNS, CDR2 SASEGT. DNA for the CDR3: TGTGCCAGCAGTGAAGCAGGAAGGGGGGGCCAAGAGACCCAGTACTTC. Translation gives CASSEAGRGGQETQYF.

This clone was observed a few times. The chain carries TRBV19 and TRBJ2-7, with TRBD1 as a possible D gene (5 bases). V was shortened by 4 bases and J by 5 bases, with 15 bases between the two germline ends. Germline V gene lookup returns CDR1 LNHDA and CDR2 SQIVND (reference sequence). The CDR3 runs 14 residues. This CDR3 is CASSRAGIFNEQYF. For the CDR3, the DNA is TGTGCCAGTAGTAGGGCAGGGATATTCAACGAGCAGTACTTC.

V gene TRBV7-9 combines with J gene TRBJ1-5, with 7 bases matching TRBD1. This CDR3 spans 15 amino acids. In germline, CDR1 is SEHNR, CDR2 FQNEAQ (reference sequence). With V trimmed by 3 bases and J by 4 bases, 6 bases remained unmatched. CDR3: CASSFAGTENQPQHF. CDR3 DNA sequence: TGTGCCAGCAGCTTCGCCGGGACAGAGAATCAGCCCCAGCATTTT.

The V call is TRBV7-9, the J call TRBJ2-1; D gene unclear. Trimming took off 1 base at V and 2 bases at J, with 6 bases between the two ends. The CDR3 runs to 14 residues. Per the germline V gene, CDR1 is SEHNR and CDR2 is FQNEAQ (reference sequence). The DNA of the CDR3 is TGTGCCAGCAGCTTAGAACAGCCCTACAATGAGCAGTTCTTC. Translation gives CASSLEQPYNEQFF. Filled out from reference TRBV7-9 and TRBJ2-1, the complete variable domain reads DTGVSQNPRHKITKRGQNVTFRCDPISEHNRLYWYRQTLGQGPEFLTYFQNEAQLEKSRLLSDRFSAERPKGSFSTLEIQRTEQGDSAMYLCASSLEQPYNEQFFGPGTRLTVL.

The chain uses TRBV6-5 and TRBJ2-1; the match to TRBD2 covers 10 bases. J gave up 9 bases and V 2 bases, and 7 bases lay outside the gene matches. Germline V CDR1 and CDR2: MNHEY, SVGAGI. The length of the CDR3 is 15 residues. In DNA, the CDR3 is TGTGCCAGCAGTTACCGGGCTAGCGGGAGCACTGAGCAGTTCTTC. Translation gives CASSYRASGSTEQFF.

CDR3 nucleotide sequence: TGTGCCAGCAGACTTACGGGACTAGCGAGCACCGGGGAGCTGTTTTTT. Its translation is CASRLTGLASTGELFF. The V call is TRBV28, the J call TRBJ2-2, with 10 bases matching TRBD2. Looked up from germline, CDR1 is MDHEN and CDR2 is SYDVKM. The length of the CDR3 is 16 residues. Trimming removed 6 bases from V and 4 bases from J; junction bases left unmatched: 8.

This chain links TRBV5-1 with TRBJ1-1; 10 bases align to TRBD1. Per germline, CDR1 SGHRS and CDR2 YFSETQ. J was trimmed by 4 bases and V by 3 bases; bases with no gene match: 9. The length of the CDR3 is 16 residues. CDR3 bases: TGCGCCAGCAGCTCAATACCCGACAGGGGGCCCACTGAAGCTTTCTTT. This gives the protein CASSSIPDRGPTEAFF.

The chain links TRBV6-2 or TRBV6-3 to TRBJ2-7; 8 bases line up with TRBD2. The J segment lost 3 bases and the V segment lost 5 bases, leaving 6 bases of the junction unmatched. The germline V gene has CDR1 MNHEY and CDR2 SVGEGT. CDR3 size: 14 residues. In DNA form, the CDR3 reads TGTGCCAGCAGTCTCTCGGGAGGGAACTACGAGCAGTACTTC. Protein sequence: CASSLSGGNYEQYF.

This clone appeared a few times. This chain connects TRBV5-4 to TRBJ1-2, with D perhaps matching TRBD1 (6 bases). V was trimmed by 3 bases and J by 3 bases, leaving 15 bases between them. The germline CDR1 and CDR2 sequences are SGHNT and YYREEE (reference sequence). This CDR3 has 15 amino acids. The CDR3 region is CASSSQGRRDYGYTF. The DNA of the CDR3 is TGTGCCAGCAGCTCCCAGGGGAGAAGGGACTATGGCTACACCTTC.

The chain combines TRBV30 with TRBJ1-1; 9 positions agree with TRBD1. The germline V gene encodes CDR1 GTSNPN and CDR2 SVGIG (reference sequence). This CDR3 has 15 residues. Germline trimming cut 3 bases from V and 0 bases from J; bases unmatched to any gene: 5. The CDR3 nucleotides read TGTGCCTGGAGCCCCGGGACAGGGCTGAACACTGAAGCTTTCTTT. It translates to CAWSPGTGLNTEAFF.

V is TRBV19 and J is TRBJ2-2; TRBD2 agrees at 9 bases. Per germline, CDR1 LNHDA and CDR2 SQIVND (reference sequence). The CDR3 runs to 18 residues. With V trimmed by 4 bases and J by 2 bases, 11 bases remained unmatched. CDR3 bases: TGTGCCAGTAGTACCTACCGGGGCGGGAGGGAAAACACCGGGGAGCTGTTTTTT. This translates into CASSTYRGGRENTGELFF.

The J gene is TRBJ2-1, the V gene TRBV5-4, with TRBD2 matching 9 bases. After removal of 4 bases from V and 5 bases from J, the junction contained 7 bases not matched to a gene. Germline V gene sequence: CDR1 SGHNT, CDR2 YYREEE (reference sequence). The length of the CDR3 is 15 residues. CDR3 nucleotides: TGTGCCAGCAGCAGAAGGCTAGCGGGGAACAATGAGCAGTTCTTC. Its translation is CASSRRLAGNNEQFF.

The gene calls are TRBV5-6 and TRBJ2-3; possibly TRBD1 for D (5 bases). This CDR3 has 14 amino acids. V shed 0 bases and J shed 6 bases, with 11 bases lying between them. CDR1 and CDR2 (germline): SGHDT, YYEEEE. CDR3 residues: CASSLEGLADTQYF. The CDR3 nucleotides are TGTGCCAGCAGCTTGGAGGGGTTGGCCGATACGCAGTATTTT.

V is TRBV2 and J is TRBJ2-3; 7 bases line up with TRBD2. Per the germline V gene, CDR1 is SNHLY and CDR2 is FYNNEI. CDR3 length equals 13 residues. The junction had 4 bases not matched to a gene; V was cut back by 6 bases and J by 4 bases. The CDR3 protein is CASSGGRADTQYF. In DNA form, the CDR3 reads TGTGCCAGCAGCGGAGGGAGGGCAGATACGCAGTATTTT.

This clone was counted once. This chain joins TRBV4-3 and TRBJ2-3, with unresolved D. Trimming shortened V by 0 bases and J by 0 bases, and 4 bases separated the two germline ends. The length of the CDR3 is 14 residues. The germline CDR1 and CDR2 sequences are LGHNA and YSLEER. CDR3 residues: CASSQDISTDTQYF. CDR3 bases: TGCGCCAGCAGCCAAGATATCAGCACAGATACGCAGTATTTT.